This T cell receptor beta chain appears in the sequencing data of a study of tumor-infiltrating lymphocytes in oesophageal squamous cell carcinoma. The CDR3 length equals 16 residues, ends included. Germline V gene sequence: CDR1 WSHSY, CDR2 SAAADI. MiXCR, applied by TCRdb to the PCR reads, yields one record per CDR3 protein. The sample yields about 18,000 distinct CDR3 sequences, about 40% seen once. In regard to this clonotype: Without the conserved terminal phenylalanine or tryptophan, this CDR3 likely stems from a read error. The DNA is left out, because the CDR3 cannot be placed on it with certainty; the CDR3 is given as TCRdb lists it.

The sequenced sample consisted of normal esophageal tissue next to the tumor. This TCR was recovered from a female donor with esophageal squamous cell carcinoma. V is TRBV10-2 and J is TRBJ2-5; TRBD1 was called by the table and not checked on the DNA. The CDR3 loop is CASSDLGTEYGYTFGS.